The T cell receptor (beta chain) under discussion was sequenced for a study of blood T cell repertoires in COVID-19. Overall study context: Nucleic acid was either cDNA or gDNA, and it came from T cells, B-cell-depleted T cells, or PBMCs.

Per the original data handling: Nucleated cell number was recorded as an estimate derived from reference gene primer amplification. Clones were read by immunoSEQ multiplex PCR, and TCRdb kept only the in-frame ones, dropping some. Clone size and the V and J calls come from that table; the DNA yielded D and trimming. The sample lists 200,000 to 300,000 clones; approximately 86% were seen once. Trimming at V came to 4 bases and at J to 2 bases, leaving 3 bases not matched to a gene. The CDR3 sequence is 14 residues long. In germline, CDR1 is SGHRS, CDR2 YFSETQ. Sequencing was performed on peripheral blood. The J gene is TRBJ2-7, the V gene TRBV5-1, with 10 bases identical to TRBD2. The receptor was derived from a woman in her twenties or thirties who had recovered from COVID-19. This CDR3 is CASSIAGGPYEQYF. The CDR3 nucleotides read TGCGCCAGCAGCATAGCGGGGGGCCCCTACGAGCAGTACTTC.